This TCR beta chain derives from a study of T cell changes during pregnancy in multiple sclerosis. The CDR3 is 16 residues long. V lost 2 bases to trimming and J lost 6 bases, with 17 bases between them. Germline loops: CDR1 LGHNA, CDR2 YNFKEQ. Sequencing was performed with immunoSEQ multiplex PCR; in TCRdb, only in-frame clones are kept and a portion is missing. This sample has 100,000 to 110,000 clones; over 80% occur once, and the top ten carry more than 1.5%. The origin of this receptor is a female donor with multiple sclerosis, enrolled in a pregnancy study. The chain combines TRBV4-2 with TRBJ2-1; perhaps TRBD2 as D (5 bases). The source was peripheral blood, collected after pregnancy. Here the CDR3 DNA reads TGTGCCAGCAGCCAAACAACTAACCCCGGGGTCAATGAGCAGTTCTTC. Translated: CASSQTTNPGVNEQFF.